This T cell receptor beta chain originates from a study of vaccination effects on CD4 cells after COVID-19. Between the trimmed V and J ends, which lost 5 bases and 3 bases, there was a span of 11 bases. The germline V gene encodes CDR1 LNHDA and CDR2 SQIVND (reference sequence). CDR3 size: 15 residues. The data were produced by immunoSEQ multiplex PCR, yet TCRdb's version contains in-frame clones alone and is incomplete. The sample contains some 40,000 clones, approximately 84% of which appear only once. As concerns this clone: Its antigen is not known.

With the ViraFEST assay, the study expanded antigen-specific CD4+ T cells using viral peptide pools, then sequenced them. It was after nine to ten days of culture that CD4+ T cells were isolated. Each participant received a vaccine that was either BNT162b2 or mRNA-1273, given as two doses. The receptor was isolated from a human donor who received a COVID-19 vaccine. Some clones in this sample may be carry-over from other donors' samples. The rearrangement joins TRBV19 to TRBJ2-6; no definite D call. Sequences were derived from CD4+ T cells from PBMCs cultured with HCoV-NL63 spike peptides, sampled after COVID-19 vaccination. CDR3 region: CASSSSDGGANVLTF. Here the CDR3 DNA reads TGTGCCAGTAGTTCCTCGGACGGTGGGGCCAACGTCCTGACTTTC.